The 15 T cell receptor beta chains presented below share a single source sample, sequenced in a study of patients and donors after allogeneic stem cell transplantation. In TCRdb, the RT-PCR reads were re-called with MiXCR into one record per CDR3 protein. The sample has about a million distinct CDR3 sequences; roughly 18% are singletons. Source material: blood, either unsorted or a sorted T cell fraction (not recorded which). All receptors derive from a human donor who was either an allogeneic HSCT recipient or a stem cell or donor lymphocyte infusion donor (not recorded which). It is not recorded whose cells these are; they may come from a transplant donor.

The chain employs TRBV7-9 and TRBJ2-3, with TRBD1 matching over 8 bases. The CDR3 is made up of 17 amino acids. Germline loops: CDR1 SEHNR, CDR2 FQNEAQ (reference sequence). Trimming removed 0 bases from V and 2 bases from J; junction bases left unmatched: 7. The DNA of the CDR3 is TGTGCCAGCAGCTTAGCGCTGAGACAGGGGCACACAGATACGCAGTATTTT. Translated, it gives CASSLALRQGHTDTQYF.

CDR3 protein: CASSLGLGGGYTEAFF. In DNA, the CDR3 is TGTGCCAGCAGTTTGGGCCTCGGTGGGGGGTACACTGAAGCTTTCTTT. The chain combines TRBV12-3 or TRBV12-4 with TRBJ1-1; the D gene is possibly TRBD1 (5 bases). Trimming stripped 3 bases from V and 3 bases from J, with 17 bases between. The CDR3 has 16 residues.

This clonotype was recorded a few times. V gene TRBV5-1 combines with J gene TRBJ1-2; D remains unclear. The CDR3 totals 13 residues. Germline CDR1 SGHRS, CDR2 YFSETQ. Trimming cost V 5 bases and J 1 base, with 9 bases left between them. CDR3 loop: CASRETFNYGYTF. The CDR3 nucleotides read TGCGCCAGCAGGGAGACATTTAACTATGGCTACACCTTC.

The V call is TRBV20-1, the J call TRBJ2-7, with a weak D call TRBD2 (6 bases). V was clipped by 6 bases and J by 2 bases, with 20 bases between them. In germline, CDR1 is DFQATT, CDR2 SNEGSKA (reference sequence). The CDR3 contains 15 residues. The DNA for the CDR3 is TGCAGTGCCACCCCTGTCGGGAGAAGGACCTACGAGCAGTACTTC. This encodes CSATPVGRRTYEQYF.

This clonotype was recorded a few times. This chain joins TRBV5-1 and TRBJ1-2; D not resolved. The CDR3 is 14 amino acids. CDR1 SGHRS and CDR2 YFSETQ come from the germline V gene. Trimming took off 0 bases at V and 4 bases at J, with 10 bases between the two ends. The CDR3 DNA follows: TGCGCCAGCAGCTTGGGAGCTGAAGGCTATGGCTACACCTTC. Protein sequence: CASSLGAEGYGYTF.

The rearrangement uses TRBV4-3 and TRBJ1-2; 9 bases line up with TRBD1. The length of the CDR3 is 16 residues. With V trimmed by 5 bases and J by 2 bases, 9 bases remained unmatched. Germline CDR1 LGHNA, CDR2 YSLEER. CDR3 protein: CASSSESGTGNYGYTF. CDR3 nucleotides: TGCGCCAGCAGCTCCGAGTCCGGGACAGGGAACTATGGCTACACCTTC.

This chain connects TRBV20-1 to TRBJ1-6; 7 nucleotides match TRBD1. Trimming at V came to 4 bases and at J to 0 bases, leaving 12 bases not matched to a gene. The germline CDR1 and CDR2 sequences are DFQATT and SNEGSKA (reference sequence). The CDR3 extends over 18 amino acids. CDR3: CSATFPGQSSSYNSPLHF. DNA for the CDR3: TGCAGTGCTACCTTCCCGGGACAGTCGAGCTCCTATAATTCACCCCTCCACTTT.

The chain uses TRBV20-1 and TRBJ2-7, with TRBD2 matching 8 bases. From germline, CDR1 is DFQATT and CDR2 SNEGSKA (reference sequence). This CDR3 is built from 13 residues. V lost 6 bases to trimming and J lost 0 bases; unmatched junction nucleotides: 4. CDR3 DNA: TGCAGTGCCGATAGCGGGACCTCCTACGAGCAGTACTTC. Encoded protein: CSADSGTSYEQYF.

This chain uses TRBV7-2 with TRBJ2-1; 9 bases match TRBD2. The CDR3 is 20 residues long. Germline V lookup: CDR1 SGHTA, CDR2 FQGNSA. The V and J ends lost 0 bases and 5 bases, in that order; junction bases with no gene match: 17. The CDR3 spells CASSLAVAGVFTLWDNEQFF. The CDR3 nucleotides read TGTGCCAGCAGCTTAGCGGTAGCGGGGGTTTTTACCCTTTGGGACAATGAGCAGTTCTTC.

J is TRBJ1-1 and V is TRBV24-1; 8 positions agree with TRBD1. Germline V gives CDR1 KGHDR, CDR2 SFDVKD. With V trimmed by 6 bases and J by 4 bases, 3 bases remained unmatched. CDR3 length: 13 residues. The CDR3 loop is CATSTTGGTEAFF. The CDR3, as DNA: TGTGCCACCAGTACAACAGGGGGCACTGAAGCTTTCTTT.

This clonotype has more than one count but fewer than ten. J is TRBJ2-7 and V is TRBV21-1; the tabulated D call, TRBD1, remains unverified against the DNA. TRBV21-1 is flagged as a pseudogene. CDR3 length equals 14 residues. CDR3 nucleotides: TGTGCCAGCAGTACGCAGGGAAAGTCCCACGAGCAGTACTTC. The encoded protein is CASSTQGKSHEQYF.

Only a few counts were recorded for this clonotype. The genes are TRBV30 and TRBJ2-1; 8 bases are a match to TRBD2. The CDR3 extends over 14 amino acids. V trimming: 2 bases; J trimming: 6 bases; junction bases outside the gene matches: 6. From germline, CDR1 is GTSNPN and CDR2 SVGIG (reference sequence). CDR3 residues: CAWSTSGSSNEQFF. The CDR3 region has the DNA TGTGCCTGGAGTACCAGCGGGAGTAGCAATGAGCAGTTCTTC.

This clonotype showed up just a few times. V gene TRBV20-1 combines with J gene TRBJ1-4, with 7 bases identical to TRBD1. CDR3 size: 14 residues. Losses at the gene ends were 1 base for V and 5 bases for J; bases not matched to a gene: 4. Germline values: CDR1 DFQATT, CDR2 SNEGSKA (reference sequence). CDR3 nucleotides: TGCAGTGCTAGAGTCGCGACAGGGAATGAAAAACTGTTTTTT. Translating gives CSARVATGNEKLFF.

This clonotype was observed a few times. This rearrangement joins TRBV7-8 to TRBJ1-2; no firm D call. The V gene's germline CDR1 is SGHVS and CDR2 FQNEAQ. CDR3 length equals 14 residues. V lost 5 bases to trimming and J lost 5 bases, with 15 bases between them. The CDR3 loop reads CASSGRPTGYGYTF. The CDR3 DNA is TGTGCCAGCAGCGGGCGACCTACGGGGTATGGCTACACCTTC.

This clonotype showed up many times. The chain couples TRBV12-3 or TRBV12-4 to TRBJ2-1, with a tentative D call TRBD2 (5 bases). CDR3 length equals 13 residues. Trimming cost V 5 bases and J 8 bases, with 13 bases left between them. The CDR3 DNA follows: TGTGCCAGCAGTCAGGACTCTCTCGATGAGCAGTTCTTC. This encodes CASSQDSLDEQFF.